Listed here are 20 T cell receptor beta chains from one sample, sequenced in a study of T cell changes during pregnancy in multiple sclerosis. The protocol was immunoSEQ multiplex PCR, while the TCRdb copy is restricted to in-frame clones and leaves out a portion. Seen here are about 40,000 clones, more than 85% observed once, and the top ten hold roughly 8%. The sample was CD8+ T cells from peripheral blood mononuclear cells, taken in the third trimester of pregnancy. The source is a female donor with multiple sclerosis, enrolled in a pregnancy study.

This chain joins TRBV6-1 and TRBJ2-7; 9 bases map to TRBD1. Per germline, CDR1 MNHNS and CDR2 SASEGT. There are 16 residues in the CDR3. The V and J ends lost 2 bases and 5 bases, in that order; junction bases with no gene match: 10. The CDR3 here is CASSEHGTGIEDEQYF. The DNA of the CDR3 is TGTGCCAGCAGTGAACACGGGACAGGGATCGAGGACGAGCAGTACTTC.

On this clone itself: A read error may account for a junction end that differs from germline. The CDR3 spells CARKPGGSSEQYF. The CDR3 DNA reads as TGTGCCAGGAAGCCGGGAGGCTCCTCCGAGCAGTACTTC. This chain uses TRBV2 with TRBJ2-7; 7 bases align to TRBD2. The V gene's germline CDR1 is SNHLY and CDR2 FYNNEI. The CDR3 loop spans 13 amino acids.

This chain's CDR3 is CASSNMNTEAFF. In DNA form, the CDR3 reads TGTGCCAGCAGTAACATGAACACTGAAGCTTTCTTT. J is TRBJ1-1 and V is TRBV25-1; D call uncertain. The germline V gene has CDR1 MGHDK and CDR2 SYGVNS. The CDR3 is made up of 12 amino acids. V was pared by 5 bases and J by 0 bases, with 4 bases between.

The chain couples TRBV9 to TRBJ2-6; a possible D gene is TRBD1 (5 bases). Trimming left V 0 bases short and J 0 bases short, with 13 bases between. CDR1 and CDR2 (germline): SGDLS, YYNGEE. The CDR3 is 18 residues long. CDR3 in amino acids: CASSVVEGALSGANVLTF. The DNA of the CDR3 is TGTGCCAGCAGCGTAGTAGAAGGGGCCCTCTCTGGGGCCAACGTCCTGACTTTC.

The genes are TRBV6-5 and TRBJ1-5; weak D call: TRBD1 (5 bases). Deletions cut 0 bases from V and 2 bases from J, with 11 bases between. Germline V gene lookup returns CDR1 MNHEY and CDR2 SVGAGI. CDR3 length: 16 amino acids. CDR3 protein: CASSYSGGLGNQPQHF. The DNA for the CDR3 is TGTGCCAGCAGTTACTCGGGGGGACTGGGCAATCAGCCCCAGCATTTT.

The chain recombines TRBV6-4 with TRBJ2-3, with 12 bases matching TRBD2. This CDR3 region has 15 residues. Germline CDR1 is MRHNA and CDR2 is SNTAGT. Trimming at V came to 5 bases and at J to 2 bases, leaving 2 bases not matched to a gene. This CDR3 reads CASSTSGGNTDTQYF. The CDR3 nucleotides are TGTGCCAGCAGTACTAGCGGGGGGAACACAGATACGCAGTATTTT.

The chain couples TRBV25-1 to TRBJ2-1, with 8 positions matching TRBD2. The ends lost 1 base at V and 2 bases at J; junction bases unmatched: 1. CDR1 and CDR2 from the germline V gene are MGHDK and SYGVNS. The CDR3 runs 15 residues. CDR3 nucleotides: TGTGCCAGCAGTGAATCAGCGGGGGCCTACAATGAGCAGTTCTTC. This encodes CASSESAGAYNEQFF.

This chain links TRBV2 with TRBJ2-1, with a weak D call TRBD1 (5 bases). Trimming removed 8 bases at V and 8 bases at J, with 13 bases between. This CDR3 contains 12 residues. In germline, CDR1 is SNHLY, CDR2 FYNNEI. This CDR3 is CASDSWMDEQFF. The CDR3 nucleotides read TGTGCCAGCGACAGCTGGATGGATGAGCAGTTCTTC.

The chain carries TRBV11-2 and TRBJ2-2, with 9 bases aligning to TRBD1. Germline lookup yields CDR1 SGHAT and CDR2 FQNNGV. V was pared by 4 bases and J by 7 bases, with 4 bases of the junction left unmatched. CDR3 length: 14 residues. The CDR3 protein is CASSSGQGGGELFF. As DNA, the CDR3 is TGTGCCAGCAGCTCGGGACAGGGTGGCGGGGAGCTGTTTTTT.

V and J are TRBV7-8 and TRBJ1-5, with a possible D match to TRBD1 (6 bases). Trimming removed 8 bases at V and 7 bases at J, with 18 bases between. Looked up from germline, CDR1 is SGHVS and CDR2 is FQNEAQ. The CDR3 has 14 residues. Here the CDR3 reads CASCPRGNEQPQHF. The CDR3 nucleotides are TGTGCCAGCTGCCCAAGGGGGAATGAGCAGCCCCAGCATTTT.

The CDR3 protein is CASSPTPHRDSANYGYTF. Here the CDR3 DNA reads TGTGCCAGCAGCCCGACACCCCACCGGGACAGTGCTAACTATGGCTACACCTTC. The rearrangement links TRBV9 to TRBJ1-2, with 7 bases identical to TRBD1. Germline CDR1 reads SGDLS; CDR2 reads YYNGEE. This CDR3 has 18 residues. V lost 4 bases and J lost 0; bases outside the gene matches: 15.

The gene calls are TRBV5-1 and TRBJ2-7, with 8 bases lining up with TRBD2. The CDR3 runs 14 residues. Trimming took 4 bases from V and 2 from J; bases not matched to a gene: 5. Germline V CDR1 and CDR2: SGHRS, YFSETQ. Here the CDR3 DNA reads TGCGCCAGCAGCGTCGGGACTAGTGCCTACGAGCAGTACTTC. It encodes CASSVGTSAYEQYF.

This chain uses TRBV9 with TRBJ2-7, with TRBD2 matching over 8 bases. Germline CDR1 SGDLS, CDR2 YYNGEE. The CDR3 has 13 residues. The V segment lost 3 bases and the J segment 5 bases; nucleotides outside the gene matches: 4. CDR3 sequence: CASSAREGDEQYF. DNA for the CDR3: TGTGCCAGCAGCGCCCGGGAGGGGGACGAGCAGTACTTC.

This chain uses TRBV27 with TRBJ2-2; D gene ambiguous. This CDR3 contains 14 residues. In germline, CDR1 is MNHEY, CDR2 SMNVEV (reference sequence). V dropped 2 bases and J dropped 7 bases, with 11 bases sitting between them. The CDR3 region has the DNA TGTGCCAGCAGTTTAGAGGCATTTCACGGGGAGCTGTTTTTT. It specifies CASSLEAFHGELFF.

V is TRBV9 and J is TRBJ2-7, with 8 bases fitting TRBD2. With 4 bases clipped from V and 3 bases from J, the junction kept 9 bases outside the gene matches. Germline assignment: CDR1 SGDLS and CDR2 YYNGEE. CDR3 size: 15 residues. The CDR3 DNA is TGTGCCAGCAGCCAAAGCGGGGGCCGACACTACGAGCAGTACTTC. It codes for CASSQSGGRHYEQYF.

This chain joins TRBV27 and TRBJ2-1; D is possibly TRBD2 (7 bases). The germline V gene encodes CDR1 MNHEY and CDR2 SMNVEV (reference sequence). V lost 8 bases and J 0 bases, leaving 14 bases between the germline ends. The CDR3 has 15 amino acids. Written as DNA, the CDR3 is TGTGCCAGCGTCGAGGGGGGGAGCTCCTACAATGAGCAGTTCTTC. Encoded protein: CASVEGGSSYNEQFF.

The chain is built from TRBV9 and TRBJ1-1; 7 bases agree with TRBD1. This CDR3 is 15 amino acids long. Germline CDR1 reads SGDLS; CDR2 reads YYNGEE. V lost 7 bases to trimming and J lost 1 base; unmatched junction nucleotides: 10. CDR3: CASGDSRDQNTEAFF. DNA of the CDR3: TGTGCCAGCGGGGACAGCCGTGACCAGAACACTGAAGCTTTCTTT. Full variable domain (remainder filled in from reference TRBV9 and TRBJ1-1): DSGVTQTPKHLITATGQRVTLRCSPRSGDLSVYWYQQSLDQGLQFLIQYYNGEERAKGNILERFSAQQFPDLHSELNLSSLELGDSALYFCASGDSRDQNTEAFFGQGTRLTVV.

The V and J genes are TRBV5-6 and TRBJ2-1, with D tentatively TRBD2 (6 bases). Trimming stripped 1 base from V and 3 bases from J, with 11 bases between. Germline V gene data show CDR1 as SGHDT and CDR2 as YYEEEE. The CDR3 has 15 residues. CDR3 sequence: CASSLRRGYYNEQFF. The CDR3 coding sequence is TGTGCCAGCAGCTTGAGGCGGGGCTACTACAATGAGCAGTTCTTC.

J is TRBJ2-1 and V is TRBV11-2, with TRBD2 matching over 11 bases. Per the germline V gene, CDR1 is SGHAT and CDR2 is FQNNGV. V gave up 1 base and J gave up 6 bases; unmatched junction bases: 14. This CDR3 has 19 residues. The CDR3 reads CASSLGVAGGPLALNEQFF. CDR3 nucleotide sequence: TGTGCCAGCAGCTTAGGGGTAGCGGGGGGGCCTTTAGCGCTCAATGAGCAGTTCTTC.

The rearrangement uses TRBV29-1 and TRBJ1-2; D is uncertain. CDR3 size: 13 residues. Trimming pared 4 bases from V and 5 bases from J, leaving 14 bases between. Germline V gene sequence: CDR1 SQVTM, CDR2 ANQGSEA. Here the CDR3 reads CSVVATTPYGYTF. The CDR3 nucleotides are TGCAGCGTTGTCGCGACTACGCCATATGGCTACACCTTC.